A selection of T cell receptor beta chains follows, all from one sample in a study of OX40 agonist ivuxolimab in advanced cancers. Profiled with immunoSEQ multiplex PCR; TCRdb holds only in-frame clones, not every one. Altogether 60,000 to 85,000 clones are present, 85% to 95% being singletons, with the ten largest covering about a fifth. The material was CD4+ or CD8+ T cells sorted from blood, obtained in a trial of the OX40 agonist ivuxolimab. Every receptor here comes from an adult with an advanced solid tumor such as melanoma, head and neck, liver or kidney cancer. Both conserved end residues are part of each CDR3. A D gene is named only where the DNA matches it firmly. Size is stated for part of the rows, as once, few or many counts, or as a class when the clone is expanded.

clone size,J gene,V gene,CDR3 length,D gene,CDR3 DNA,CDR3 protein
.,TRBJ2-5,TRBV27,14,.,TGTGCCAGCAGCTGGGGGGTGGAGTGGGAGACCCAGTACTTC,CASSWGVEWETQYF
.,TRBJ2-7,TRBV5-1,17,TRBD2,TGCGCCAGCAGCTGGGGGGAGACTAGCGGGGAAGGGTACGAGCAGTACTTC,CASSWGETSGEGYEQYF
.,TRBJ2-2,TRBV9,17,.,TGTGCCAGCAGCGCAGCCTTCCGGGACTCTAACACCGGGGAGCTGTTTTTT,CASSAAFRDSNTGELFF
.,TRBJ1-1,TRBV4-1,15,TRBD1,TGCGCCAGCAGCCGGATAACAGGGGACTACACTGAAGCTTTCTTT,CASSRITGDYTEAFF
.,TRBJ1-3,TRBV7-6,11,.,TGTGCCAGCAGGGGGGGAAACACCATATATTTT,CASRGGNTIYF
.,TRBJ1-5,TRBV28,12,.,TGTGCCGGGGGGGGGCGGAATCAGCCCCAGCATTTT,CAGGGRNQPQHF
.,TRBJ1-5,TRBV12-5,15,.,TGTGCTAGTGGTCTGGGGGGGGGATCTAATCAGCCCCAGCATTTT,CASGLGGGSNQPQHF
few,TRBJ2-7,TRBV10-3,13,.,TGTGCCATCAGTGAGGACTCCTCCTACGAGCAGTACTTC,CAISEDSSYEQYF
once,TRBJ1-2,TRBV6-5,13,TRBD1,TGTGCCAGCAGTACGGGACAGGGCGGTGGCTACACCTTC,CASSTGQGGGYTF
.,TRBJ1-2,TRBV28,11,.,TGTGCCAGCAACGGAAACTATGGCTACACCTTC,CASNGNYGYTF
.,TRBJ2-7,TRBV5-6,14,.,TGTGCCAGCAGCAGCTATCTCGAGGGTTACGAGCAGTACTTC,CASSSYLEGYEQYF
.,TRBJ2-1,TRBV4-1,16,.,TGCGCCAGCAGCCAAGATAAGGCGGGCTCCTACAATGAGCAGTTCTTC,CASSQDKAGSYNEQFF
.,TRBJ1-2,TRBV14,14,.,TGTGCCAGCAGCCAACAGGTGTCTAACTATGGCTACACCTTC,CASSQQVSNYGYTF
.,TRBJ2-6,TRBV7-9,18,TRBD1,TGTGCCAGCAGCTCCGGGACAGGGGTCATTGCTGGGGCCAACGTCCTGACTTTC,CASSSGTGVIAGANVLTF
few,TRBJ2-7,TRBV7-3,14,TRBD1,TGTGCCAGCAGCGTGACCGGGACAGTCTACGAGCAGTACTTC,CASSVTGTVYEQYF
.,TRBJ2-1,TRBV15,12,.,TGTGCCACCAGCAGAGAGATTAATGAGCAGTTCTTC,CATSREINEQFF
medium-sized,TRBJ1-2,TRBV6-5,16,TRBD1,TGTGCCAGCAGTTCCGTGACAGGGACAGGCTCCTATGGCTACACCTTC,CASSSVTGTGSYGYTF
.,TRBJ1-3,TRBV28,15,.,TGTGCCAGCCGTAGGGGTTTTCGCTCTGGAAACACCATATATTTT,CASRRGFRSGNTIYF
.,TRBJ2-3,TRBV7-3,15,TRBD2,TGTGCCAGCAGCCCCGGGACTAGCGGCACAGATACGCAGTATTTT,CASSPGTSGTDTQYF
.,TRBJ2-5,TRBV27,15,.,TGTGCCAGCAGTAGCCCCCGCGACAGACTAGAGACCCAGTACTTC,CASSSPRDRLETQYF
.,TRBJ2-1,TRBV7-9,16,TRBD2,TGTGCCAGCAGCTTGGGACTAGCGGTTTTTTACAATGAGCAGTTCTTC,CASSLGLAVFYNEQFF
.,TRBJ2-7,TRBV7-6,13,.,TGTGCCAGCAGCTCGACAGTAGCCTACGAGCAGTACTTC,CASSSTVAYEQYF
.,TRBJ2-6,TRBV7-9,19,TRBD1,TGTGCCAGCAGCTCAACCCGGACAGGGACTCCCTCTGGGGCCAACGTCCTGACTTTC,CASSSTRTGTPSGANVLTF
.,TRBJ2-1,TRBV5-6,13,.,TGTGCCAGCAGCTTGGACGGTGCCAATGAGCAGTTCTTC,CASSLDGANEQFF
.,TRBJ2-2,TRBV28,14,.,TGTGCCAGCAGTTTCATGGGGAACACCGGGGAGCTGTTTTTT,CASSFMGNTGELFF
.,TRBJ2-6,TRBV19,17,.,TGTGCCAGTAGTATGATGGATTGGAATTCTGGGGCCAACGTCCTGACTTTC,CASSMMDWNSGANVLTF
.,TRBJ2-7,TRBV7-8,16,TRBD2,TGTGCCAGCAGCTGGGAGCCGGGACTAGCCAGCTACGAGCAGTACTTC,CASSWEPGLASYEQYF
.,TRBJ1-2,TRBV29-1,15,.,TGCAGCGTTGAAGATCAGGGAGGCGTAGGCTGGGGCTACACCTTC,CSVEDQGGVGWGYTF
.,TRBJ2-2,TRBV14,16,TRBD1,TGTGCCAGCAGCCATAAACAGGGGGTTGGTCCCGGGGAGCTGTTTTTT,CASSHKQGVGPGELFF
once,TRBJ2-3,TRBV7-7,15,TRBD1,TGTGCTAGCAGCTCCGGGACAGGGCGTCCAGATACGCAGTATTTT,CASSSGTGRPDTQYF
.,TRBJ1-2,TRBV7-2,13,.,TGTGCCAGCAGCTTATATACTAACTATGGCTACACCTTC,CASSLYTNYGYTF
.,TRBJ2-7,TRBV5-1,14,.,TGCGCCAGCAGCTTCTCTCCGGGCTCCTACGAGCAGTACTTC,CASSFSPGSYEQYF
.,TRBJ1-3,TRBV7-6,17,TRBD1,TGTGCCAGCAGCTTAGATCCGGGACAGAGCTCTGGAAACACCATATATTTT,CASSLDPGQSSGNTIYF
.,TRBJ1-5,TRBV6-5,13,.,TGTGCCAGCAGCCACCGAAGCAATCAGCCCCAGCATTTT,CASSHRSNQPQHF
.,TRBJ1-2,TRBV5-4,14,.,TGTGCCAGCAGCTTGCGCGGGGAGGAGTATGGCTACACCTTC,CASSLRGEEYGYTF
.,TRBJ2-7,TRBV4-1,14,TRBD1,TGCGCCAGCAGCCAGCCGGGACAGGGAGACGAGCAGTACTTC,CASSQPGQGDEQYF
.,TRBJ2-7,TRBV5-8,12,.,TGTGCCAGCAGCCGACGGGGATACGAGCAGTACTTC,CASSRRGYEQYF
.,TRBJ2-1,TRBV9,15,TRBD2,TGTGCCAGCAGCGGGTTTAGCGGGGGGCCAAGTGAGCAGTTCTTC,CASSGFSGGPSEQFF
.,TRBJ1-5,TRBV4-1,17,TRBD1,TGCGCCAGCAGCCCCGGGACAGGGGAACGGGGCCATCAGCCCCAGCATTTT,CASSPGTGERGHQPQHF
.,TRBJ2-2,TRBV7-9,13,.,TGTGCCACCCCCCTGTCAGAGCACCGGGAGCTGTTTTTT,CATPLSEHRELFF
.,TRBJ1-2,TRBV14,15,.,TGTGCCAGCAGCCAAGATCGGGGCAGCAACTATGGCTACACCTTC,CASSQDRGSNYGYTF